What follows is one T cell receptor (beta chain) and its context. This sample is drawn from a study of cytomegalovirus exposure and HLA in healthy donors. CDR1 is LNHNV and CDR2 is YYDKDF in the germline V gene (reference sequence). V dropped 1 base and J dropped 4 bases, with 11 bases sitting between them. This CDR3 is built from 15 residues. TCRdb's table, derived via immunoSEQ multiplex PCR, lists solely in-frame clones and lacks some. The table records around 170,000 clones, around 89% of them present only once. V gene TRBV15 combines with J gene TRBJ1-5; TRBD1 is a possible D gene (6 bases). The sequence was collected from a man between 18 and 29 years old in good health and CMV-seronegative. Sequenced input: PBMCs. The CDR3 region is CATSRVAGENQPQHF. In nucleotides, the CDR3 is TGTGCCACCAGCAGAGTGGCAGGGGAAAATCAGCCCCAGCATTTT.